This is a list of T cell receptor beta chains from one sample in a study of blood T cell repertoires in COVID-19. Sequencing used immunoSEQ multiplex PCR; TCRdb keeps in-frame clones, though not all of them. The table includes hundreds of thousands of clones, 70% to 90% detected once. Input material: peripheral blood. The receptors originated from a man aged 18 to 30 with active or convalescent COVID-19. Each CDR3 is given with its conserved first and last residue. A D gene is named only where the DNA matches it firmly. Clone size is given for some rows only: seen once, a few or many times, or a class if the clone is expanded.

TRBV7-8	.	.	TRBJ2-1	TGTGCCAGCAGCCGTATAGTTGAAAATGAGCAGTTCTTC	CASSRIVENEQFF
TRBV27	.	.	TRBJ1-2	TGTGCCAGCAGTTTCGTTTCTGGGAGGGATAAAGGCTACACCTTC	CASSFVSGRDKGYTF
TRBV2	.	TRBD2	TRBJ2-7	TGTGCCAGCGGGACTAGTTTTTACGAGCAGTACTTC	CASGTSFYEQYF
TRBV10-2	.	.	TRBJ2-5	TGCGCCAGCAGTGTGAGGGTCACGAAGACCCAGTACTTC	CASSVRVTKTQYF
TRBV9	.	.	TRBJ2-2	TGTGCCAGCAGCGTAGCGGGGTCACACCTGAACACCGGGGAGCTGTTTTTT	CASSVAGSHLNTGELFF
TRBV24-1	.	TRBD2	TRBJ2-3	TGTGCCACCAGTGCCCCGACGGGGGGAAACACAGATACGCAGTATTTT	CATSAPTGGNTDTQYF
TRBV11-2	once	.	TRBJ2-5	TGTGCCAGCAGCGGTCACAGGGTTCGGGAGACCCAGTACTTC	CASSGHRVRETQYF
TRBV9	.	.	TRBJ2-2	TGTGCCAGCAGCCCTCCCAGGGGGGCATCCACCGGGGAGCTGTTTTTT	CASSPPRGASTGELFF
TRBV7-2	.	TRBD2	TRBJ2-3	TGTGCCAGCAGCTTAGATTCCGCTAGCGGGAGAGATACGCAGTATTTT	CASSLDSASGRDTQYF
TRBV3-1/TRBV3-2	.	.	TRBJ1-6	TGTGCCAGCAGTTCGGAAAGGGGTGGAAGGACCTATAATTCACCCCTCCACTTT	CASSSERGGRTYNSPLHF
TRBV6-2/TRBV6-3	.	.	TRBJ1-2	TGTGCCAGCAGTTTCCCCGGGATCACCAACTATGGCTACACCTTC	CASSFPGITNYGYTF
TRBV9	.	.	TRBJ2-7	TGTGCCAGCAGCGTAGAGCTCGGGAGAGCCTACGAGCAGTACTTC	CASSVELGRAYEQYF
TRBV5-4	few	.	TRBJ1-1	TGTGCCAGCAGGCAGGCGGGGGGCGGGAACACTGAAGCTTTCTTT	CASRQAGGGNTEAFF
TRBV12-5	.	.	TRBJ2-1	TGTGCTAGTGGTTTGGGACAGGTTTCGGGCAATGAGCAGTTCTTC	CASGLGQVSGNEQFF